This TCR beta chain came from a study of blood T cell repertoires in COVID-19. Study summary: Italy, Spain and the United States were the sources of the convalescent and acute COVID-19 samples. PBMCs, B-cell-depleted T cells, or T cells provided the cDNA or gDNA that made up the material.

For this clone: Other DNA sequences in the sample encode the same CDR3.

CDR3 length equals 13 residues. From germline, CDR1 is SQVTM and CDR2 ANQGSEA. Trimming removed 1 base from V and 0 bases from J, with 6 bases in between. Only in-frame clones appear in the TCRdb table, and some are missing; sequencing was by immunoSEQ multiplex PCR. The sample records approximately 530,000 clones, roughly nine tenths being singletons. This TCR was recovered from a woman between 45 and 65 years old with COVID-19, enrolled during active disease. The sample comprised peripheral blood. This chain joins TRBV29-1 and TRBJ1-1, with D hard to call. This chain's CDR3 is CSVEGRLNTEAFF. CDR3 nucleotides: TGCAGCGTTGAAGGGCGGTTGAACACTGAAGCTTTCTTT.